These T cell receptor beta chains were read from a single sample in a study of beta chain features in type 1 diabetes. The protocol was immunoSEQ multiplex PCR, while the TCRdb copy is restricted to in-frame clones and leaves out a portion. The sample holds tens of thousands of clones, 30% to 35% seen once. The sequenced sample was stem cell memory CD4+ T cells from blood. The receptors here all came from a young woman in good health. Both conserved end residues are part of each CDR3. D genes are given only for firm matches. Only some rows state a clone size, as once, few, many or a class for expanded clones.

v_call,d_call,j_call,clone_size,cdr3_nt,cdr3_aa
TRBV6-5,TRBD2,TRBJ2-1,-,TGTGCCAGCAGTTACTCGAAGCGGGGGCCCTACAATGAGCAGTTCTTC,CASSYSKRGPYNEQFF
TRBV30,TRBD2,TRBJ2-3,-,TGTGCCTGCCGCAAGCGGGAACGCACAGATACGCAGTATTTT,CACRKRERTDTQYF
TRBV7-6,-,TRBJ1-1,-,TGTGCCAGCAGCGCGGGGACGTATAAGAACACTGAAGCTTTCTTT,CASSAGTYKNTEAFF
TRBV6-5,-,TRBJ2-5,-,TGTGCCAGCAGTTACGGATCTGGGGCGGAGACCCAGTACTTC,CASSYGSGAETQYF
TRBV5-1,TRBD1,TRBJ2-3,-,TGCGCCAGCAGCCCGGGACAGGGAGAGGGATCAGATACGCAGTATTTT,CASSPGQGEGSDTQYF
TRBV28,-,TRBJ1-4,few,TGTGCCAGCACCTATCAAAATGAAAAACTGTTTTTT,CASTYQNEKLFF
TRBV7-8,-,TRBJ1-5,-,TGTGCCAGCAGCTTAACCCGAGTTAGCAATCAGCCCCAGCATTTT,CASSLTRVSNQPQHF
TRBV29-1,TRBD1,TRBJ1-2,-,TGCAGCGTTGATCAGACAGGGTACTATGGCTACACCTTC,CSVDQTGYYGYTF
TRBV18,-,TRBJ1-2,-,TGTGCCAGCTCACCAGGGCCTGGCTACACCTTC,CASSPGPGYTF
TRBV7-2,TRBD2,TRBJ2-1,-,TGTGCCAGCAGCTGGGGACTAGCGGGTGACAATGAGCAGTTCTTC,CASSWGLAGDNEQFF
TRBV5-1,TRBD2,TRBJ2-7,-,TGCGCCAGCAGTCGGACTAGCGGGATTTACGAGCAGTACTTC,CASSRTSGIYEQYF
TRBV5-5,TRBD2,TRBJ2-7,few,TGTGCCAGCAGCTTGGGTGGGACTAGCGGGACCTACGAGCAGTACTTC,CASSLGGTSGTYEQYF
TRBV5-4,-,TRBJ2-2,-,TGTGCCAGCAGCTTGAAGCCGAACACCGGGGAGCTGTTTTTT,CASSLKPNTGELFF
TRBV13,TRBD2,TRBJ2-7,few,TGTGCCAGCAGCCCCCGGGGGAGGGCCTTCGATTACGAGCAGTACTTC,CASSPRGRAFDYEQYF
TRBV7-9,TRBD1,TRBJ1-3,-,TGTGCCAGCAGCCGGGGACAGGTGGGAAACACCATATATTTT,CASSRGQVGNTIYF
TRBV5-1,TRBD1,TRBJ1-4,-,TGCGCCAGCAGCAGGGGACAGGGGGCGCCTACTAATGAAAAACTGTTTTTT,CASSRGQGAPTNEKLFF
TRBV5-1,TRBD2,TRBJ2-7,-,TGCGCCAGCAGCTTGGGGGCGGGAGACCTTTCCGAGCAGTACTTC,CASSLGAGDLSEQYF
TRBV14,-,TRBJ1-4,-,TGTGCCAGCAGCCTCAGGGCGATAGAAGAAAAACTGTTTTTT,CASSLRAIEEKLFF
TRBV7-2,-,TRBJ2-7,-,TGTGCCAGCACCGCCGGGGGAGTACTCTACGAGCAGTACTTC,CASTAGGVLYEQYF
TRBV5-4,TRBD2,TRBJ2-7,few,TGTGCCAGCAGCTTGGGCGGACTAGCGGGCTTGGACGAGCAGTACTTC,CASSLGGLAGLDEQYF
TRBV29-1,-,TRBJ2-7,few,TGCAGCGCCCGAACCGTCCTAAGCTCCTACGAGCAGTACTTC,CSARTVLSSYEQYF
TRBV5-1,TRBD2,TRBJ2-3,-,TGCGCCAGCAGCTTGGCCCGTGAGGGTAGCGGGGAGGTGGATACGCAGTATTTT,CASSLAREGSGEVDTQYF
TRBV11-2,TRBD1,TRBJ1-2,-,TGTGCCAGCAGCGGACAGGGGGGCGGCTACACCTTC,CASSGQGGGYTF
TRBV5-1,-,TRBJ2-7,few,TGCGCCAGCAGCTTGGTGCAGGGAAGGTCCTACGAGCAGTACTTC,CASSLVQGRSYEQYF
TRBV6-7,-,TRBJ2-3,-,TGTGCCAGCAGTTACCCTAAGAGGGGGACAGATACGCAGTATTTT,CASSYPKRGTDTQYF
TRBV10-3,-,TRBJ2-1,few,TGTGCCATCAGTGAGGGACTAACCTCTCAGGAGCAGTTCTTC,CAISEGLTSQEQFF
TRBV5-1,-,TRBJ2-3,-,TGCGCCAGCAGCTTGGGACAGTTCACAGATACGCAGTATTTT,CASSLGQFTDTQYF
TRBV9,TRBD2,TRBJ2-7,-,TGTGCCAGCAGCGGGACTAGCGATTCCTACGAGCAGTACTTC,CASSGTSDSYEQYF